This TCR beta chain derives from a study of blood T cell repertoires in COVID-19. Study in general: T cells, B-cell-depleted T cells, or PBMCs supplied cDNA or gDNA.

In the original workflow: Reference gene primer amplification yielded estimated nucleated cell counts. Data came from immunoSEQ multiplex PCR; TCRdb stores just in-frame clones and leaves some out. Clone size and V and J calls were adopted from that table, with D and trimming inferred from the DNA. Altogether 220,000 or so clones are present, 90% to 95% being singletons, with the ten largest covering over 0.75%. CDR3 length: 16 amino acids. Germline CDR1 reads KGHDR; CDR2 reads SFDVKD. V shed 6 bases, J shed 2 bases, and the junction held 8 bases outside the gene matches. The chain has TRBV24-1 and TRBJ2-2; 7 nucleotides line up with TRBD2. Material for sequencing was peripheral blood. This clonotype was sampled from a man in his 60s with COVID-19, enrolled during active disease. In DNA form, the CDR3 reads TGTGCCACCAGTCAATTGGGAGGGGTCAACACCGGGGAGCTGTTTTTT. Amino acids: CATSQLGGVNTGELFF.